One sample yielded the 19 T cell receptor beta chains listed below, sequenced in a study of vaccination and CD4 T cells after COVID-19. Treatment noted: approximately nine-day PBMC culture with coronavirus spike peptide pools or control peptides (ViraFEST assay). No antigen is known for these receptors. The assay that was used to sequence DNA from cultured CD4+ T cells was the Oncomine TCR Beta short-read assay. TCRdb reprocessed the PCR reads via MiXCR and lists one record per CDR3 protein. Among about 20,000 distinct CDR3 sequences listed, 54% were seen once. Sequencing was done on a sample of CD4+ T cells from blood, cultured in vitro. Receptors were obtained from a human donor who had recovered from COVID-19.

This clonotype has only a few counts. The J gene is TRBJ2-5, the V gene TRBV28; TRBD2 agrees at 11 bases. CDR1 MDHEN and CDR2 SYDVKM come from the germline V gene. V dropped 5 bases and J dropped 3; count of bases not matched to a gene: 5. There are 15 residues in the CDR3. The CDR3 here is CASSPSGLAEETQYF. The CDR3 DNA is TGTGCCAGCAGTCCGTCGGGACTAGCGGAAGAGACCCAGTACTTC.

This clonotype was detected only a few times. The chain couples TRBV12-3 or TRBV12-4 to TRBJ1-5; 7 bases fit TRBD1. The junction had 5 bases not matched to a gene; V was cut back by 5 bases and J by 4 bases. CDR3 size: 14 residues. CDR3 residues: CASSPPGQNQPQHF. In nucleotides, the CDR3 is TGTGCCAGCAGTCCACCGGGACAGAATCAGCCCCAGCATTTT.

This clonotype was detected only a few times. The chain links TRBV2 to TRBJ1-5; D unresolved. Germline assignment: CDR1 SNHLY and CDR2 FYNNEI. The CDR3 is made up of 15 amino acids. Trimming took off 6 bases at V and 0 bases at J, with 12 bases between the two ends. CDR3 amino acids: CASSADGISNQPQHF. In DNA, the CDR3 is TGTGCCAGCAGCGCGGACGGGATTAGCAATCAGCCCCAGCATTTT.

The table lists this clonotype with a count of one. This chain uses TRBV7-3 with TRBJ2-1; TRBD2 matches at 13 bases. Losses at the gene ends were 1 base for V and 6 bases for J; bases not matched to a gene: 15. The CDR3 covers 20 residues. The germline CDR1 and CDR2 sequences are SGHTA and FQGTGA. CDR3 bases: TGTGCCAGCAGCTTAAGGGTCTTAGGGACTAGCGGGATTATCGGCAATGAGCAGTTCTTC. It is translated as CASSLRVLGTSGIIGNEQFF.

This clonotype was observed a few times. This sequence joins TRBV20-1 and TRBJ2-2, with TRBD1 matching over 8 bases. In germline, CDR1 is DFQATT, CDR2 SNEGSKA (reference sequence). The CDR3 runs to 16 residues. After removal of 1 base from V and 3 bases from J, the junction contained 7 bases not matched to a gene. CDR3: CSARGKDRGHTGELFF. The CDR3 region has the DNA TGCAGTGCTAGAGGAAAAGACAGGGGACACACCGGGGAGCTGTTTTTT.

The chain couples TRBV7-2 to TRBJ2-7; no clear D gene. Per the germline V gene, CDR1 is SGHTA and CDR2 is FQGNSA. The CDR3 is 16 residues long. Trimming cost V 5 bases and J 0 bases, with 17 bases left between them. The CDR3 loop reads CASSAGSQGPSYEQYF. CDR3 sequence (DNA): TGTGCCAGCAGCGCCGGATCTCAAGGGCCCTCCTACGAGCAGTACTTC.

The genes are TRBV6-8 and TRBJ1-2; D might be TRBD1 (5 bases). This CDR3 has 10 amino acids. Germline CDR1 and CDR2: MNHGY and SAAAGT. CDR3 residues: CPHWGVHHTF. As DNA, the CDR3 is TGTCCCCATTGGGGGGTTCACCACACCTTC.

This clonotype came up a few times. J is TRBJ1-6 and V is TRBV7-9; D is unresolved. The germline V gene encodes CDR1 SEHNR and CDR2 FQNEAQ (reference sequence). V shed 1 base and J shed 6 bases, with 10 bases lying between them. CDR3 length equals 15 residues. CDR3 residues: CASSLGSTTNSPLHF. The CDR3 DNA follows: TGTGCCAGCAGCTTAGGCTCAACAACTAATTCACCCCTCCACTTT.

The rearrangement joins TRBV20-1 to TRBJ1-2; D gene ambiguous. CDR1 is DFQATT, CDR2 SNEGSKA, per germline (reference sequence). The CDR3 spans 13 residues. Deletions cut 3 bases from V and 4 bases from J, with 12 bases between. The CDR3, as DNA: TGCAGTGCTAGCCCGAACATCGGCTATGGCTACACCTTC. Its translation: CSASPNIGYGYTF.

This chain joins TRBV19 and TRBJ2-5, with D perhaps matching TRBD2 (7 bases). Trimming removed 7 bases from V and 1 base from J, with 13 bases in between. Per the germline V gene, CDR1 is LNHDA and CDR2 is SQIVND (reference sequence). CDR3 length: 14 amino acids. CDR3 protein: CASKMGGPQETQYF. CDR3 nucleotide sequence: TGTGCCAGTAAAATGGGGGGGCCCCAAGAGACCCAGTACTTC.

The chain is built from TRBV6-1 and TRBJ2-5; the D gene is possibly TRBD2 (6 bases). Germline V gene data show CDR1 as MNHNS and CDR2 as SASEGT. V was cut by 7 bases and J by 2 bases, with 17 bases left in between. There are 15 residues in the CDR3. The CDR3 region has the DNA TGTGCCAGCACCGGTTTCTCCGGGGGTCAAGAGACCCAGTACTTC. This codes for CASTGFSGGQETQYF.

CDR3 region: CASSRTGGGENTEAFF. The CDR3 DNA reads TGTGCCAGCTCACGGACAGGGGGTGGTGAGAACACTGAAGCTTTCTTT. V and J are TRBV18 and TRBJ1-1, with 10 bases that match TRBD1. V gave up 4 bases and J gave up 1 base; unmatched junction bases: 6. This CDR3 is built from 16 residues. Germline assignment: CDR1 KGHSH and CDR2 LQKENI.

The rearrangement links TRBV6-1 to TRBJ1-1; possibly TRBD1 for D (6 bases). With 1 base removed from V and 11 bases from J, the gap between germline ends came to 17 bases. The CDR3 is made up of 14 amino acids. The germline CDR1 and CDR2 sequences are MNHNS and SASEGT. CDR3 sequence reads: CASSEGGRQVVAFF. DNA for the CDR3: TGTGCCAGCAGTGAAGGGGGGCGACAGGTCGTGGCTTTCTTT.

This clonotype has just one count. V usage is TRBV7-9 and J usage is TRBJ2-3, with D unclear. Germline assignment: CDR1 SEHNR and CDR2 FQNEAQ (reference sequence). The CDR3 runs to 14 residues. Trimming left V 3 bases short and J 5 bases short, with 12 bases between. This chain's CDR3 is CASSFPPSRDTQYF. The CDR3 region has the DNA TGTGCCAGCAGCTTCCCCCCCTCGAGAGATACGCAGTATTTT.

This chain uses TRBV24-1 with TRBJ1-4, with D perhaps matching TRBD1 (6 bases). The V and J ends lost 4 bases and 14 bases respectively, with 16 bases between them. CDR1 and CDR2 (germline): KGHDR, SFDVKD. The CDR3 runs to 13 residues. The CDR3, as DNA: TGTGCCACCAGTGACTCCGGGACACCAACCCTGTTTTTT. It specifies CATSDSGTPTLFF.

This clonotype was seen a handful of times. The chain has TRBV6-1 and TRBJ2-2; D unclear. Germline loops: CDR1 MNHNS, CDR2 SASEGT. CDR3 length equals 13 residues. Trimming shortened V by 1 base and J by 7 bases, and 7 bases separated the two germline ends. The chain's CDR3 is CASSEVRDGELFF. In DNA, the CDR3 is TGTGCCAGCAGTGAAGTACGAGACGGGGAGCTGTTTTTT.

V and J are TRBV7-2 and TRBJ1-2; no firm D call. Trimming stripped 1 base from V and 2 bases from J, with 8 bases between. The CDR3 extends over 14 amino acids. CDR1 and CDR2 from the germline V gene are SGHTA and FQGNSA. The CDR3 region is CASSLGPGNYGYTF. The CDR3, as DNA: TGTGCCAGCAGCTTAGGACCGGGAAACTATGGCTACACCTTC.

V usage is TRBV20-1 and J usage is TRBJ2-7, with 8 bases that match TRBD1. The V gene's germline CDR1 is DFQATT and CDR2 SNEGSKA (reference sequence). This CDR3 is 15 amino acids long. V shed 3 bases, J shed 3 bases, and the junction held 10 bases outside the gene matches. This chain's CDR3 is CSASSPQGDVYEQYF. For the CDR3, the DNA is TGCAGTGCTAGCTCACCACAGGGGGACGTCTACGAGCAGTACTTC.

The chain links TRBV20-1 to TRBJ2-1; 8 bases are a match to TRBD2. CDR1 and CDR2 from the germline V gene are DFQATT and SNEGSKA (reference sequence). Trimming removed 1 base from V and 0 bases from J; junction bases left unmatched: 5. The length of the CDR3 is 16 residues. DNA for the CDR3: TGCAGTGCTAGAGTAGCGAGCGGGAGCTCCTACAATGAGCAGTTCTTC. Translating it yields CSARVASGSSYNEQFF.